This T cell receptor (beta chain) originates from a study of cytomegalovirus exposure and HLA in healthy donors. Study-wide findings and caveats: It was reported that TCR beta sequences correctly inferred the HLA-A and HLA-B alleles for most subjects. As a later analysis showed, a missense DCLRE1C variant was linked to trimming of TCR beta V- and J-genes. Later analysis suggested most CMV-associated TCR beta chains were HLA-restricted.

For this clone: The antigen remains unidentified.

This CDR3 comprises 15 residues. Between the trimmed V and J ends, which lost 4 bases and 6 bases, there was a span of 16 bases. Germline V CDR1 and CDR2: MDHEN, SYDVKM. PCR involved 60 Vbeta and 13 Jbeta primers. Sequenced by immunoSEQ multiplex PCR; TCRdb stores in-frame clones only, minus some. The sample holds tens of thousands of clones, roughly 84% seen once. The sequenced material came from PBMCs. The TCR originated in a woman aged 18 to 35 in good health and CMV-seronegative. V and J are TRBV28 and TRBJ2-1; D possibly corresponds to TRBD1 (6 bases). Here the CDR3 reads CASSSPFSTGNEQFF. The DNA for the CDR3 is TGTGCCAGCAGTTCGCCCTTCTCGACAGGCAATGAGCAGTTCTTC.